This T cell receptor beta chain was sequenced for a study of a mutant IDH1 vaccine in newly diagnosed glioma. Study-wide background: The first vaccination came 4-6 weeks after radiotherapy alone, or with temozolomide cycles. Earlier treatment was radiotherapy, temozolomide, or both, with most getting both.

Remarks on this clone: Its antigen is undetermined.

The ends were cut back, 0 bases at V and 4 bases at J, with 13 bases in the middle. Germline V gene lookup returns CDR1 SGHTA and CDR2 FQGNSA. The CDR3 loop spans 15 amino acids. Libraries were prepared by immunoSEQ multiplex PCR; TCRdb keeps only in-frame clonotypes and omits some of them. The table has about 38,000 clones, more than 75% seen once. Noted time point: week 5, during vaccination. Every single dose of the vaccine, 300 ug of mutant IDH1 20-mer peptide, came with topical imiquimod. Donors had new IDH1-mutant astrocytomas of WHO grade 3 or 4 (ATRX-lost). The specimen comprised PBMCs, sampled from a glioma patient whose treatment included an IDH1 peptide vaccine. This chain joins TRBV7-2 and TRBJ2-7; maybe TRBD2 (7 bases). The receptor was isolated from a man in his forties or fifties with glioma. The CDR3 protein is CASSLALGGQYEQYF. In nucleotides, the CDR3 is TGTGCCAGCAGCTTAGCGCTCGGGGGGCAGTACGAGCAGTACTTC.